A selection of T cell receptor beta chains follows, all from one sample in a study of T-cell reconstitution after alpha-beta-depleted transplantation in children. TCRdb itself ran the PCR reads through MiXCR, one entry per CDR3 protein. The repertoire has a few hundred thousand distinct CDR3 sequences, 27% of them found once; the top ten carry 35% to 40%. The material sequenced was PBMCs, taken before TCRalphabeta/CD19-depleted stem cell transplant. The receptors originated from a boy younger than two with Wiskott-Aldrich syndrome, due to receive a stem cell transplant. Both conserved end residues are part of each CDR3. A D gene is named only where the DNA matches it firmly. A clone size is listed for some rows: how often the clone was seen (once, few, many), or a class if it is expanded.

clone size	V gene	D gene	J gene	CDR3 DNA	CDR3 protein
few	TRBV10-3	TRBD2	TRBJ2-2	TGTGCCACCCAACCGGGACTAGCGGGGAACACCGGGGAGCTGTTTTTT	CATQPGLAGNTGELFF
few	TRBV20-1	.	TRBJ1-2	TGCAGTGCTAGGTCAGGGCTGGAGTATGGCTACACCTTC	CSARSGLEYGYTF
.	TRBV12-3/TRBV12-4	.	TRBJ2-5	TGTGCCAGCAAAAGGGTAGTGGGCGGAGCCCAAGAGACCCAGTACTTC	CASKRVVGGAQETQYF
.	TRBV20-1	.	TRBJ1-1	TGCAGTGCTAGAGTCCAGGGTCGGTTGGCTTTCTTT	CSARVQGRLAFF
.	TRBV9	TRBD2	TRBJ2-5	TGTGCCAGCAGCGTAGGGGTGGCGGGAGTCAGGGAGACCCAGTACTTC	CASSVGVAGVRETQYF
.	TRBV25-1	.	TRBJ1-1	TGTGCCAGCAGGGGTCCGGGGGTGGGCACTGAAGCTTTCTTT	CASRGPGVGTEAFF
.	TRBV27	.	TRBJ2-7	TGTGCCAGCAGCCGACGGAGAAGCTCCTACGAGCAGTACTTC	CASSRRRSSYEQYF
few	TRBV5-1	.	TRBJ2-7	TGCGCCAGCAGCCCACGGCAGGACTACGAGCAGTACTTC	CASSPRQDYEQYF
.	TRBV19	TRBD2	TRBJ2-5	TGTGCCAGTAGTATGACTAGCGGGAGGGAGGAGACCCAGTACTTC	CASSMTSGREETQYF
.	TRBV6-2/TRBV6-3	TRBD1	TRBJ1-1	TGTGCCAGCAGTAAGGCCACAGGGGTAGGGGGTGAAGCTTTCTTT	CASSKATGVGGEAFF
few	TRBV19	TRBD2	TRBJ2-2	TGTGCCAGTACCGGGACTAGCATTTACGCCGGGGAGCTGTTTTTT	CASTGTSIYAGELFF
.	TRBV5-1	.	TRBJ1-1	TGCGCCAGCAGGGAAGGGATTGGCACTGAAGCTTTCTTT	CASREGIGTEAFF
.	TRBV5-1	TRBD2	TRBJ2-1	TGCGCCAGCAGGCCGAAGCCCGGGACTAGCGGGAGATGGTCCTACAATGAGCAGTTCTTC	CASRPKPGTSGRWSYNEQFF
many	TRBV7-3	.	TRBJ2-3	TGTGCCAGCAGCTTAAACCGGGTAGATACGCAGTATTTT	CASSLNRVDTQYF
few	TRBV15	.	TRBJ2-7	TGTGCCACCAGCAGAACTGGGACCTCCCGGAGCTCCTACGAGCAGTACTTC	CATSRTGTSRSSYEQYF
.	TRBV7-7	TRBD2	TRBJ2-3	TGTGCCAGCAGCCGGCGGGCGGGAGGGCCTGGGAATACGCAGTATTTT	CASSRRAGGPGNTQYF
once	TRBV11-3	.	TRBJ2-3	TGTGCCAGCAGCTCCAGGGGTTGGACAGATACGCAGTATTTT	CASSSRGWTDTQYF
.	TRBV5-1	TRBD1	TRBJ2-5	TGCGCCAGCAGCTTGCTCGGGACAGCCCAAGAGACCCAGTACTTC	CASSLLGTAQETQYF
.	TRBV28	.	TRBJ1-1	TGTGCCAGCAGGCAACCGGGACAGAACACTGAAGCTTTCTTT	CASRQPGQNTEAFF
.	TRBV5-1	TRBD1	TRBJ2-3	TGCGCCAGCAGCTTGAAGGGGGCGGGAGATACGCAGTATTTT	CASSLKGAGDTQYF
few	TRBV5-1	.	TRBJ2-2	TGCGCCAGCAGCTACCAAACGAACACCGGGGAGCTGTTTTTT	CASSYQTNTGELFF
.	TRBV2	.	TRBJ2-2	TGTGCCAGCAGTGAAGCTGTTGGACACACCGGGGAGCTGTTTTTT	CASSEAVGHTGELFF
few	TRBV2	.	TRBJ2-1	TGTGCCAGCAGTTCCCACTCATGGCGGGGGCACAATGAGCAGTTCTTC	CASSSHSWRGHNEQFF
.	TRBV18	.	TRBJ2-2	TGTGCCAGCTCACCTCACCCGGACGGGGAGCTGTTTTTT	CASSPHPDGELFF
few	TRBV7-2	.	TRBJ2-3	TGTGCCAGCAGCTTTACTAGCCGAAACACAGATACGCAGTATTTT	CASSFTSRNTDTQYF
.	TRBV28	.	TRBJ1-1	TGTGCCAGCAGCCAACCACCCATGAACACTGAAGCTTTCTTT	CASSQPPMNTEAFF
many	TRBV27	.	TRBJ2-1	TGTGCCAGCAGTTTTGTCGCAGGAGGAAATGAGCAGTTCTTC	CASSFVAGGNEQFF
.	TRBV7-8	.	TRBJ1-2	TGTGCCAGCAGCTTATACAATTGGGGACAAGGGAGCAACTATGGCTACACCTTC	CASSLYNWGQGSNYGYTF
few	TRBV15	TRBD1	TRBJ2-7	TGTGCCACCAGCAGCAAGGGGGCCAGCTACGAGCAGTACTTC	CATSSKGASYEQYF
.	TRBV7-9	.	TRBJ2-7	TGTGCCAGCAGCTTTGGATTGCGGGGGCCCTACGAGCAGTACTTC	CASSFGLRGPYEQYF
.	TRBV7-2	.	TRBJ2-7	TGTGCCAGCACCCTACCGGGACTTGGCTACGAGCAGTACTTC	CASTLPGLGYEQYF
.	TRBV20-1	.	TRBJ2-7	TGCAGTGCTGTCTGGAGCCTAAACGAGCAGTACTTC	CSAVWSLNEQYF
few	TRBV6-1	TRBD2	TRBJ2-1	TGTGCCAGCAGTCCGTCCGGTAGCGGGAATCGGTATGAGCAGTTCTTC	CASSPSGSGNRYEQFF
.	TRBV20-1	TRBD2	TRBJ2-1	TGCTGTGCTAGTGGGAGAACGACTAGCGGGCCCTACAATGAGCAGTTCTTC	CCASGRTTSGPYNEQFF
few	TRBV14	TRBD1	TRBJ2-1	TGTGCCAGCAGCCGACCGGGACAGGTGACCTACAATGAGCAGTTCTTC	CASSRPGQVTYNEQFF
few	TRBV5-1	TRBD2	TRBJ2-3	TGCGCCAGCAGCTCGACTAGCTCCAAGAGGTCCACAGATACGCAGTATTTT	CASSSTSSKRSTDTQYF
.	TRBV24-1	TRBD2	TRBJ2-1	TGTGCCACCAGTGACCAAGCGGGAGTGTACAATGAGCAGTTCTTC	CATSDQAGVYNEQFF
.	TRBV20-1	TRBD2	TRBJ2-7	TGCAGTGCTCCCGAAACGGGACTAGCTCCGTATGAGCAGTACTTC	CSAPETGLAPYEQYF
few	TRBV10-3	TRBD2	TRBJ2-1	TGTGCCAACTCACTAGCGGGAAGCTACAATGAGCAGTTCTTC	CANSLAGSYNEQFF
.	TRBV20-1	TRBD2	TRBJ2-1	TGCAGTGCTAGAGCCGCGGGAGGGCCCACTGATGAGCAGTTCTTC	CSARAAGGPTDEQFF
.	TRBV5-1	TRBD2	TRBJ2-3	TGCGCCAGCAGCCAAGGAGCGGGAGCTCGACCTAGCACAGATACGCAGTATTTT	CASSQGAGARPSTDTQYF
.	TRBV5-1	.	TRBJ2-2	TGCGCCAGCAGCTTGACGACCGGGGTGAACACCGGGGAGCTGTTTTTT	CASSLTTGVNTGELFF
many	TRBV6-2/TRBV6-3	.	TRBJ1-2	TGTGCCAGCAGTTACAAGGGCGCTAACTATGGCTACACCTTC	CASSYKGANYGYTF
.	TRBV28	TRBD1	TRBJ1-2	TGTGCCAGCAGTCCTGGGACAGGGCGGACCTATGGCTACACCTTC	CASSPGTGRTYGYTF
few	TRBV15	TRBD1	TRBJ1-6	TGTGCCACCAGCAGGACAGGGTTTAATTCACCCCTCCACTTT	CATSRTGFNSPLHF
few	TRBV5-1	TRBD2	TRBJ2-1	TGCGCCTCCTACCCCGGGACTAGCGGGTACAATGAGCAGTTCTTC	CASYPGTSGYNEQFF
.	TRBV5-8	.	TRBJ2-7	TGTGCCAGCAGGGTCAGGCCCCCTCACGAGCAGTACTTC	CASRVRPPHEQYF
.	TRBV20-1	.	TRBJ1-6	TGCAGTGCTAGAGCGGGAAATAATTCACCCCTCCACTTT	CSARAGNNSPLHF
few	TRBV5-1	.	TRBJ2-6	TGCGCCAGCTATAGCGGAAGCTCTGGGGCCAACGTCCTGACTTTC	CASYSGSSGANVLTF